One sample yielded the 9 T cell receptor beta chains listed below, sequenced in a study of blood T cell repertoires in COVID-19. Using immunoSEQ multiplex PCR, the repertoire was profiled, and TCRdb retains in-frame clones only, with some absent. This sample carries roughly 220,000 clones, around 91% of them seen once, and the ten largest clones take 3% to 3.5%. Source material: PBMCs or T cells enriched from blood (not recorded which). These TCRs come from a woman aged 18-29 years in a cohort exposed to, infected with or recovered from COVID-19 (not recorded which).

Only a few counts were recorded for this clone. This chain uses TRBV11-3 with TRBJ2-7; possible D gene TRBD1, 6 bases. The CDR3 is 16 amino acids. Germline CDR1 reads SGHNT; CDR2 reads YENEEA. The V and J ends lost 1 base and 2 bases respectively, with 15 bases between them. The CDR3 DNA is TGTGCCAGCAGCTTAGGAGCCGGGACAACGACCTACGAGCAGTACTTC. Translation gives CASSLGAGTTTYEQYF. The full variable domain, completed using reference TRBV11-3 and TRBJ2-7, is EAGVVQSPRYKIIEKKQPVAFWCNPISGHNTLYWYLQNLGQGPELLIRYENEEAVDDSQLPKDRFSAERLKGVDSTLKIQPAELGDSAVYLCASSLGAGTTTYEQYFGPGTRLTVT.

V is TRBV18 and J is TRBJ2-7; 8 bases line up with TRBD1. The length of the CDR3 is 17 residues. V shed 2 bases, J shed 6 bases, and the junction held 15 bases outside the gene matches. Germline CDR1 is KGHSH and CDR2 is LQKENI. CDR3 region: CASSPALSWDRSGEQYF. As DNA, the CDR3 is TGTGCCAGCTCACCAGCTTTAAGCTGGGACAGGAGCGGCGAGCAGTACTTC. Full variable domain (remainder filled in from reference TRBV18 and TRBJ2-7): NAGVMQNPRHLVRRRGQEARLRCSPMKGHSHVYWYRQLPEEGLKFMVYLQKENIIDESGMPKERFSAEFPKEGPSILRIQQVVRGDSAAYFCASSPALSWDRSGEQYFGPGTRLTVT.

The chain has TRBV7-9 and TRBJ2-5, with D maybe TRBD2 (6 bases). The CDR3 length is 14 residues. Trimming pared 5 bases from V and 0 bases from J, leaving 10 bases between. Germline CDR1 and CDR2: SEHNR and FQNEAQ (reference sequence). The CDR3 region is CASSHGGDQETQYF. In nucleotides, the CDR3 is TGTGCCAGCAGCCACGGGGGAGACCAAGAGACCCAGTACTTC.

This clone was seen only a few times. This chain uses TRBV5-1 with TRBJ2-2; D is undetermined. The V end lost 3 bases, the J end lost 3 bases, and 15 bases lay between the germline ends. Looked up from germline, CDR1 is SGHRS and CDR2 is YFSETQ. The CDR3 is 16 amino acids. The CDR3 protein is CASSSRRPGDTGELFF. As DNA, the CDR3 is TGCGCCAGCAGCTCCCGACGACCAGGTGACACCGGGGAGCTGTTTTTT.

V is TRBV14 and J is TRBJ1-4; D remains ambiguous. With 4 bases removed from V and 5 bases from J, the gap between germline ends came to 20 bases. This CDR3 contains 17 residues. Germline assignment: CDR1 SGHDN and CDR2 FVKESK. CDR3: CASSLTPWQASNEKLFF. CDR3 nucleotides: TGTGCCAGCAGCCTTACCCCCTGGCAGGCATCGAATGAAAAACTGTTTTTT.

The chain joins TRBV6-5 to TRBJ2-1; tentative D call: TRBD2 (5 bases). V gave up 4 bases and J gave up 10 bases, with 8 bases separating them. CDR3 length: 11 amino acids. The V gene's germline CDR1 is MNHEY and CDR2 SVGAGI. The CDR3 nucleotides are TGTGCCAGCAGTTCAGAGGGAGAGCAGTTCTTC. This codes for CASSSEGEQFF.

This clone was observed a handful of times. Other DNA variants within this sample encode the same CDR3. The CDR3 protein is CATSEPTSGQETQYF. As DNA, the CDR3 is TGTGCCACCAGTGAGCCCACTAGCGGCCAAGAGACCCAGTACTTC. The chain couples TRBV24-1 to TRBJ2-5, with TRBD2 matching 8 bases. With V trimmed by 4 bases and J by 1 base, 4 bases remained unmatched. CDR1 is KGHDR and CDR2 is SFDVKD in the germline V gene. This CDR3 has 15 residues.

The sample holds a few counts of this clone. This chain joins TRBV9 and TRBJ2-7; perhaps TRBD1 as D (6 bases). CDR1 and CDR2 (germline): SGDLS, YYNGEE. The CDR3 runs to 14 residues. The V end was cut by 6 bases, the J end by 6 bases, with 19 bases between. CDR3 nucleotide sequence: TGTGCCAGCACCCTAGACCAGGGGCCAGGCGAGCAGTACTTC. Its protein is CASTLDQGPGEQYF.

The chain links TRBV4-2 to TRBJ2-1, with D perhaps matching TRBD2 (8 bases). CDR1 is LGHNA and CDR2 is YNFKEQ in the germline V gene. The V gene lost 1 base and the J gene lost 10 bases, with 20 bases spanning the gap. The CDR3 is made up of 16 amino acids. The CDR3 region has the DNA TGTGCCAGCAGCCAAGGAGGGATTAGCGGGGACAGAGAGCAGTTCTTC. Its translation: CASSQGGISGDREQFF.